This TCR beta chain was obtained from a study of response to subunit inactivated influenza vaccine. Study-level findings and limits: Researchers suggested that each seasonal influenza vaccination recruits few new T cells.

CDR3 size: 15 residues. V lost 11 bases and J lost 3, with 20 bases in between. Per germline, CDR1 ENHRY and CDR2 SYGVKD. This clonotype has a handful of counts. No antigen is known for it. TCRdb fed the RT-PCR reads into MiXCR, producing one record per CDR3 protein. The table has hundreds of thousands of distinct CDR3 sequences, 15% to 19% seen once. This sequence joins TRBV10-3 and TRBJ2-1; D is unclear. The receptor's source is a man between 45 and 60 years old who received an inactivated influenza vaccine. Sequences were derived from PBMCs from blood, sampled 11 to 12 days after vaccination. The CDR3 nucleotides are TGTGCCGGGCCGCAAGGCGAAAGGATCTACAATGAGCAGTTCTTC. This sequence encodes CAGPQGERIYNEQFF.